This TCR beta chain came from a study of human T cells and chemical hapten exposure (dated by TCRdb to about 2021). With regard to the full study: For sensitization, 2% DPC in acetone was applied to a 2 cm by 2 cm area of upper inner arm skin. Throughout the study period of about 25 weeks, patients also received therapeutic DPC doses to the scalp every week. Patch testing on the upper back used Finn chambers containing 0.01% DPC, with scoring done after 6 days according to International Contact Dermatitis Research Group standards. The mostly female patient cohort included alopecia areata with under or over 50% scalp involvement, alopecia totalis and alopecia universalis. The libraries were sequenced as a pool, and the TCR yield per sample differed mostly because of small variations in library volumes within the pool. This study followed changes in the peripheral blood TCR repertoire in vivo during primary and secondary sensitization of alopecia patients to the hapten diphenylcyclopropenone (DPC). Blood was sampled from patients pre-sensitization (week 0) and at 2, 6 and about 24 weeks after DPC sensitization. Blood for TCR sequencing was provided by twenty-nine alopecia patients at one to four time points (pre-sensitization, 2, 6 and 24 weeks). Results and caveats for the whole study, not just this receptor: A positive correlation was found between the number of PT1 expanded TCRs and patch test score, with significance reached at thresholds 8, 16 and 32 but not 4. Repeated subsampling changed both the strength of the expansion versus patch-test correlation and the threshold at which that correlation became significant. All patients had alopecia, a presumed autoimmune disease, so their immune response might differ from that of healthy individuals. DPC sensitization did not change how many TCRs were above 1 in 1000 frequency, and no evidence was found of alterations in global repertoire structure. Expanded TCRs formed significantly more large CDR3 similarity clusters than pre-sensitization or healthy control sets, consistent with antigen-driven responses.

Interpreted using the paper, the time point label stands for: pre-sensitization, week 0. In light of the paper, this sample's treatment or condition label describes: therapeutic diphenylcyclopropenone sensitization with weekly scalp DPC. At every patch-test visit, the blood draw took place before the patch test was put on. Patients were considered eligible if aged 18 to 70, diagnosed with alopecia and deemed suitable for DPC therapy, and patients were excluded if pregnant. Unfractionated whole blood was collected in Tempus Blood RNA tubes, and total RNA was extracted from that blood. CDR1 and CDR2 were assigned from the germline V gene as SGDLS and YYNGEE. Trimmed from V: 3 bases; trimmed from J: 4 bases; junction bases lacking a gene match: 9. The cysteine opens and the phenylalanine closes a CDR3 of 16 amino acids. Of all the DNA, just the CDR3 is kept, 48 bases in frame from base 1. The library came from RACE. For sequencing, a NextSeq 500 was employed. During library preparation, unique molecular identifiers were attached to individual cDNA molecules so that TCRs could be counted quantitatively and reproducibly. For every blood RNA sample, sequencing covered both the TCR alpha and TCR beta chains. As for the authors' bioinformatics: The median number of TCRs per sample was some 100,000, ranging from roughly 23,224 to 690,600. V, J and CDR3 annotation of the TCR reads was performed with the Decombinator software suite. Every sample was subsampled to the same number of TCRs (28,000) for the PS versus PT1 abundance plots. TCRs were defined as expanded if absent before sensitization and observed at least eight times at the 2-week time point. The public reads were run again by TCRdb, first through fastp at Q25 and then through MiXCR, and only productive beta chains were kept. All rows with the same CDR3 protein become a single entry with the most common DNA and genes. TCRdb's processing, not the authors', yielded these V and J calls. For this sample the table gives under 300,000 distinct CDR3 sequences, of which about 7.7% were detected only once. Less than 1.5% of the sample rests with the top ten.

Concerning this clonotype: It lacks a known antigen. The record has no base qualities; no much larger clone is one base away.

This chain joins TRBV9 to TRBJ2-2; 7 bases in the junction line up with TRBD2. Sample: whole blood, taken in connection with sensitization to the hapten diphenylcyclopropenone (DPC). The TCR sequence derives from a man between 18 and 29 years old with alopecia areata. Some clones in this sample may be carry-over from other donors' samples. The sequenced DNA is TGTGCCAGCAGCGCTAGCGGCACCAGCCGCACCGGGGAGCTGTTTTTT. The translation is CASSASGTSRTGELFF.